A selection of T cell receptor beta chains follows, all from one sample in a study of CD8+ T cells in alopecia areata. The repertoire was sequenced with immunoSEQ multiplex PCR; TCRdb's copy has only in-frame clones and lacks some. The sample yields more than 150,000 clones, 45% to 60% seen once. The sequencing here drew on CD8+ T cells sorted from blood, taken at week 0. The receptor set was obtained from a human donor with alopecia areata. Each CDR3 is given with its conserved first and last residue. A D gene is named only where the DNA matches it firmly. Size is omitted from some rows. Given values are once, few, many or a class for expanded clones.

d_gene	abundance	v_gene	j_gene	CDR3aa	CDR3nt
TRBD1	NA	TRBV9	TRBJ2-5	CASSVGQLQETQYF	TGTGCCAGCAGCGTGGGACAGCTCCAAGAGACCCAGTACTTC
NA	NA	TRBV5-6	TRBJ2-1	CASAQSSYNEQFF	TGTGCCAGCGCCCAGAGCTCCTACAATGAGCAGTTCTTC
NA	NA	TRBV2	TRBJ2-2	CASSEITGELFF	TGTGCCAGCAGTGAGATTACGGGGGAGCTGTTTTTT
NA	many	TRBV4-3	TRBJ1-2	CASSQDRDSFYGYTF	TGCGCCAGCAGCCAAGATAGGGACTCCTTCTATGGCTACACCTTC
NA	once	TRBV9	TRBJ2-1	CASGRGAHNEQFF	TGTGCCTCCGGGCGGGGAGCCCACAATGAGCAGTTCTTC
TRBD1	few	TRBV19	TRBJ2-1	CASSIGTGVGNEQFF	TGTGCCAGTAGTATCGGGACAGGGGTAGGCAATGAGCAGTTCTTC
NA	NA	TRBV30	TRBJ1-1	CAWTPDMNTEAFF	TGTGCCTGGACCCCTGACATGAACACTGAAGCTTTCTTT
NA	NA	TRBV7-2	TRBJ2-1	CASSPPGIEQFF	TGTGCCAGCAGCCCCCCAGGGATTGAGCAGTTCTTC
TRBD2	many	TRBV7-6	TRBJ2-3	CASSRTSGGTDTQYF	TGTGCCAGCAGCCGTACTAGCGGGGGCACAGATACGCAGTATTTT
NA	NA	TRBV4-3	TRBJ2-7	CASSQGRFYEQYF	TGCGCCAGCAGCCAAGGGAGATTTTACGAGCAGTACTTC
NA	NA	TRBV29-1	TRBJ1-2	CTAYEALGYTF	TGCACCGCGTATGAGGCTTTGGGCTACACCTTC
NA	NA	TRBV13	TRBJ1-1	CASSLGGTNTEAFF	TGTGCCAGCAGCTTAGGCGGCACCAACACTGAAGCTTTCTTT
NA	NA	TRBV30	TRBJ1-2	CAWGTGANYGYTF	TGTGCCTGGGGCACGGGGGCCAACTATGGCTACACCTTC
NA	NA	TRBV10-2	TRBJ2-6	CASSYQLSDVLTF	TGCGCCAGCAGTTACCAGCTTTCGGACGTCCTGACTTTC
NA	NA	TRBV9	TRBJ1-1	CASSEGGVAEAFF	TGTGCCAGCAGCGAGGGGGGTGTCGCTGAAGCTTTCTTT
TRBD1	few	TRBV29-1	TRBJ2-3	CSVPRDRNPDTQYF	TGCAGCGTCCCCCGGGACAGAAACCCGGATACGCAGTATTTT
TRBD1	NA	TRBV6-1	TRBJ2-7	CASSEEWTGGYEQYF	TGTGCCAGCAGTGAAGAGTGGACAGGGGGCTACGAGCAGTACTTC
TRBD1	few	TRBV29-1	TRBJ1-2	CSVGDGTATNYGYTF	TGCAGCGTTGGAGATGGGACAGCGACTAACTATGGCTACACCTTC
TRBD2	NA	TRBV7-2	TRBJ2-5	CASSLATSGTFSQETQYF	TGTGCCAGCAGCTTAGCGACTAGCGGGACATTTTCCCAAGAGACCCAGTACTTC
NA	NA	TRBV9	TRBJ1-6	CASSLEAVTFPLHF	TGTGCCAGCAGCCTCGAGGCCGTTACGTTCCCCCTCCACTTT
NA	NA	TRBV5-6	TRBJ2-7	CASSLEVVYEQYF	TGTGCCAGCAGCTTGGAGGTCGTCTACGAGCAGTACTTC
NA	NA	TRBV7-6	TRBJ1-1	CASSFGAMDTEAFF	TGTGCCAGCAGCTTTGGGGCCATGGACACTGAAGCTTTCTTT
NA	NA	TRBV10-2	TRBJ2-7	CASSGNEQYF	TGCGCCAGCAGTGGGAACGAGCAGTACTTC
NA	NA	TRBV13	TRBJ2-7	CASSLPGSVGEQYF	TGTGCCAGCAGCTTACCGGGCTCAGTGGGCGAGCAGTACTTC
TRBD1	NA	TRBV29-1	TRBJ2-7	CSVGDNRGYEQYF	TGCAGCGTTGGTGATAACAGGGGATACGAGCAGTACTTC
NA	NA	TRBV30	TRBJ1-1	CAWVRRGQRFTEAFF	TGTGCCTGGGTGCGGCGGGGACAAAGGTTTACTGAAGCTTTCTTT
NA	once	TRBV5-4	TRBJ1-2	CASSLSRAPNYGYTF	TGTGCCAGCAGCTTGAGCAGGGCCCCTAACTATGGCTACACCTTC
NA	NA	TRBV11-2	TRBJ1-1	CASSPSATGSEAFF	TGTGCCAGCAGCCCCTCCGCGACTGGATCTGAAGCTTTCTTT
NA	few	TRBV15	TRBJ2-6	CATSRDRPRAVAANVLTF	TGTGCCACCAGCAGAGATCGACCCAGGGCGGTCGCGGCCAACGTCCTGACTTTC
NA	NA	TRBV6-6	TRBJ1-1	CASSTLRDKAFF	TGTGCCAGCAGTACCTTGAGGGATAAAGCTTTCTTT
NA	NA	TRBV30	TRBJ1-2	CAFYPGGPGYTF	TGTGCCTTCTACCCCGGGGGGCCGGGCTACACCTTC
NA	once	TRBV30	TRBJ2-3	CAWSLGVSADTQYF	TGTGCCTGGAGTCTTGGGGTATCGGCAGATACGCAGTATTTT
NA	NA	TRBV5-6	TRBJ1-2	CASSPTGTRVGGYTF	TGTGCCAGCAGCCCGACCGGGACTCGGGTTGGAGGCTACACCTTC
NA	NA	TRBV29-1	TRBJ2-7	CSVEAQTGQAAYEQYF	TGCAGCGTTGAAGCCCAAACGGGCCAGGCAGCCTACGAGCAGTACTTC
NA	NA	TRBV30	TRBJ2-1	CAWMDNEQFF	TGTGCCTGGATGGACAATGAGCAGTTCTTC
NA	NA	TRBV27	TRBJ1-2	CASSSDYRSGYTF	TGTGCCAGCAGTTCTGATTACAGATCTGGCTACACCTTC
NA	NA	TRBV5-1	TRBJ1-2	CASSLGGDYTF	TGCGCCAGCAGCTTGGGAGGTGACTACACCTTC
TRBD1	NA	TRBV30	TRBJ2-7	CAWTLDRGLEQYF	TGTGCCTGGACCCTGGACAGGGGCCTCGAGCAGTACTTC
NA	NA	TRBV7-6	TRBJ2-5	CASSLGAGVQETQYF	TGTGCCAGCAGCTTAGGGGCAGGGGTACAAGAGACCCAGTACTTC
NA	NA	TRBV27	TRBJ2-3	CASSYQGGADTQYF	TGTGCCAGCAGTTATCAGGGGGGAGCAGATACGCAGTATTTT
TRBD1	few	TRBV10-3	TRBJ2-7	CAIAGQGPYEQYF	TGTGCCATCGCGGGACAGGGCCCGTACGAGCAGTACTTC
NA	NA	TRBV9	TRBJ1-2	CASSVASENPNYGYTF	TGTGCCAGCAGCGTAGCCTCTGAAAACCCTAACTATGGCTACACCTTC
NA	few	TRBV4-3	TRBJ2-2	CASSQDRLAELFF	TGCGCCAGCAGCCAAGATCGGCTAGCTGAGCTGTTTTTT
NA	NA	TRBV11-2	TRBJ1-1	CASSPRAEAFF	TGTGCCAGCAGCCCTAGGGCAGAAGCTTTCTTT
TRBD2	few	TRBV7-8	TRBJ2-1	CASSLALEAGGSPGNNEQFF	TGTGCCAGCAGCTTAGCGCTAGAAGCGGGGGGCTCCCCTGGAAACAATGAGCAGTTCTTC
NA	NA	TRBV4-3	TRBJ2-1	CASSHRAGEGYEQFF	TGCGCCAGCAGCCATAGAGCGGGTGAGGGGTATGAGCAGTTCTTC
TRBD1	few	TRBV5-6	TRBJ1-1	CASSLTRGEAFF	TGTGCCAGCAGCTTGACCAGGGGGGAAGCTTTCTTT
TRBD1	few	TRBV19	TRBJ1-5	CASSIVDRGNQPQHF	TGTGCCAGTAGTATAGTGGACAGGGGTAATCAGCCCCAGCATTTT